This entry concerns a single T cell receptor beta chain. Antigen specificity is unknown. The sample belongs to a study of T cell responses to AZD1222 COVID-19 vaccine. The repertoire was sequenced with immunoSEQ multiplex PCR; TCRdb's copy has only in-frame clones and lacks some. The repertoire consists of about 190,000 clones, with over 75% occurring once and the leading ten covering 6.9%. Study-wide points: White British ancestry dominated among donors, who included more females, and clonal diversity was possibly underestimated. Mapped onto spike, vaccine-associated CD4 TCRs spanned it and were dominant at 160-218 and 743-854. An increase in Spike-specific TCR breadth and depth was observed after two AZD1222 doses.

The CDR3 has 13 residues. CDR1 SEHNR and CDR2 FQNEAQ come from the germline V gene (reference sequence). The V and J ends lost 3 bases and 6 bases respectively, with 11 bases between them. The clonotype was recovered from an adult in good health. J is TRBJ1-1 and V is TRBV7-9; D is uncertain. The sample was peripheral blood, taken on day 0 of AZD1222 vaccination. CDR3 region: CASSFAQSSEAFF. DNA of the CDR3: TGTGCCAGCAGCTTTGCCCAGTCGTCTGAAGCTTTCTTT.